The 14 T cell receptor beta chains presented below share a single source sample, sequenced in a study of T cells after posttransplantation cyclophosphamide. Sequencing used immunoSEQ multiplex PCR; TCRdb keeps in-frame clones, though not all of them. The sample carries roughly 5,000 clones, around 92% recorded once. The specimen sequenced was CD4+ T cells sorted from bone marrow. The receptors derive from an older woman in good health, CMV-negative, and a related stem cell transplant donor.

This clone was seen once. The chain recombines TRBV6-6 with TRBJ1-1; D gene ambiguous. The CDR3 contains 12 residues. Per germline, CDR1 MNHNY and CDR2 SVGAGI (reference sequence). Trimming pared 11 bases from V and 5 bases from J, leaving 15 bases between. The CDR3 coding sequence is TGTGCCTCGGCGCGGCATCAGACTGAAGCTTTCTTT. Residues: CASARHQTEAFF.

In the case of this clone: A junction boundary mismatches the germline segment, possibly from a read error. This CDR3 is also generated by other DNA sequences in the sample. V gene TRBV7-7 combines with J gene TRBJ1-6; TRBD1 matches 8 bases. CDR3 length: 16 amino acids. CDR1 is SSHAT, CDR2 FNYEAQ, per germline (reference sequence). CDR3 sequence: CASSFYETGDKSPLHF. CDR3 nucleotides: TGTGCCAGCAGCTTCTACGAGACAGGGGATAAATCACCCCTCCACTTT.

This clone was detected once. The V and J genes are TRBV10-3 and TRBJ2-1; D unresolved. The ends were cut back, 4 bases at V and 5 bases at J, with 6 bases in the middle. Germline V lookup: CDR1 ENHRY, CDR2 SYGVKD. The CDR3 runs to 12 residues. CDR3 DNA: TGTGCCATCAGTGTAGGAGACAATGAGCAGTTCTTC. This encodes CAISVGDNEQFF.

This clone was detected a few times. The chain employs TRBV9 and TRBJ2-3; TRBD2 matches 9 bases. CDR1 and CDR2 from the germline V gene are SGDLS and YYNGEE. The CDR3 spans 16 residues. The ends lost 1 base at V and 6 bases at J; junction bases unmatched: 9. The DNA of the CDR3 is TGTGCCAGCAGCGTACGCCCAGCGGGGGGCGGGGATACGCAGTATTTT. Encoded protein: CASSVRPAGGGDTQYF.

The rearrangement links TRBV28 to TRBJ1-2; 8 bases map to TRBD1. V dropped 1 base and J dropped 0; count of bases not matched to a gene: 7. CDR3 length: 17 amino acids. Germline assignment: CDR1 MDHEN and CDR2 SYDVKM. CDR3 in DNA: TGTGCCAGCAGTTTATACGGAGGACAGGGAACTAACTATGGCTACACCTTC. Translation: CASSLYGGQGTNYGYTF.

The J gene is TRBJ2-5, the V gene TRBV5-6; 9 nucleotides line up with TRBD2. Trimming removed 3 bases from V and 5 bases from J; junction bases left unmatched: 8. This CDR3 spans 15 amino acids. The germline V gene has CDR1 SGHDT and CDR2 YYEEEE. CDR3 nucleotide sequence: TGTGCCAGCAGCTCAATGGGAGCGGGGGGTGAGACCCAGTACTTC. Protein: CASSSMGAGGETQYF.

V is TRBV2 and J is TRBJ1-3; 9 positions agree with TRBD1. The CDR3 covers 16 residues. Looked up from germline, CDR1 is SNHLY and CDR2 is FYNNEI. V lost 7 bases and J lost 4; bases outside the gene matches: 11. CDR3 bases: TGTGCCAGCACCCCAATGCCCGGGACAGGGGGAAACACCATATATTTT. The encoded protein is CASTPMPGTGGNTIYF.

The chain combines TRBV4-2 with TRBJ1-3, with D possibly being TRBD1 (6 bases). This CDR3 region has 14 residues. Per the germline V gene, CDR1 is LGHNA and CDR2 is YNFKEQ. V was pared by 3 bases and J by 2 bases, with 8 bases between. The CDR3 reads CASSHAGAGNTIYF. CDR3 coding DNA: TGTGCCAGCAGCCACGCAGGGGCTGGAAACACCATATATTTT.

The V gene is TRBV10-3, the J gene TRBJ2-5; D not resolved. V dropped 4 bases and J dropped 2 bases, with 8 bases sitting between them. The CDR3 loop spans 13 amino acids. CDR1 and CDR2 from the germline V gene are ENHRY and SYGVKD. Written as DNA, the CDR3 is TGTGCCATCAGTGCGGTTCCACAAGAGACCCAGTACTTC. Encoded protein: CAISAVPQETQYF.

This sequence joins TRBV11-2 and TRBJ2-1, with a tentative D call TRBD2 (5 bases). Germline V CDR1 and CDR2: SGHAT, FQNNGV. Between the trimmed V and J ends, which lost 1 base and 12 bases, there was a span of 10 bases. The CDR3 loop spans 12 amino acids. CDR3: CASSLGSGGQFF. For the CDR3, the DNA is TGTGCCAGCAGCTTAGGGAGCGGTGGGCAGTTCTTC.

The chain has TRBV11-2 and TRBJ2-3; the match to TRBD2 covers 7 bases. Unmatched junction bases numbered 13, after V lost 4 bases and J lost 9 bases. The germline V gene has CDR1 SGHAT and CDR2 FQNNGV. The CDR3 covers 15 residues. The CDR3 region is CASSSGVGYGGTQYF. CDR3 nucleotides: TGTGCCAGCAGCTCCGGAGTAGGGTACGGGGGGACGCAGTATTTT. Full variable domain (remainder filled in from reference TRBV11-2 and TRBJ2-3): EAGVAQSPRYKIIEKRQSVAFWCNPISGHATLYWYQQILGQGPKLLIQFQNNGVVDDSQLPKDRFSAERLKGVDSTLKIQPAKLEDSAVYLCASSSGVGYGGTQYFGPGTRLTVL.

This clone was observed once. The chain carries TRBV6-5 and TRBJ2-3; possibly TRBD2 for D (6 bases). The CDR3 is 14 residues long. Trimming removed 5 bases at V and 2 bases at J, with 11 bases between. The V gene's germline CDR1 is MNHEY and CDR2 SVGAGI. The DNA of the CDR3 is TGTGCCAGCAGTCCTAGGAGGGACACAGATACGCAGTATTTT. This gives the protein CASSPRRDTDTQYF.

The genes are TRBV21-1 and TRBJ1-6; TRBD1, the table's D call, lacks a check against the DNA. TRBV21-1 is a pseudogene. The CDR3 spans 17 residues. CDR3: CASSSKLGQGENSPLHF. The CDR3 DNA reads as TGTGCCAGCAGCAGCAAATTGGGACAGGGAGAAAATTCACCCCTCCACTTT.

The gene calls are TRBV7-2 and TRBJ2-5; D may be TRBD1 (5 bases). V lost 1 base and J lost 4, with 13 bases in between. CDR1 is SGHTA, CDR2 FQGNSA, per germline. The CDR3 has 15 amino acids. Here the CDR3 DNA reads TGTGCCAGCAGCTTAGTATCCGGGCAGGGAGAGACCCAGTACTTC. Encoded protein: CASSLVSGQGETQYF.